This is a list of T cell receptor beta chains from one sample in a study of cytomegalovirus exposure and HLA in healthy donors. Assay: immunoSEQ multiplex PCR; the TCRdb copy retains only in-frame clones and omits some. The data show about 160,000 clones, about 80% seen once. Source material: PBMCs. These TCRs come from a young man in good health and CMV-seronegative. Both conserved end residues are part of each CDR3. Only part of the rows carry a size: once, few, many, or a class if the clone is expanded.

size	V	CDR3
.	TRBV6-5	CASSQGSGNNQPQHF
.	TRBV2	CASNSGPFSYEQYF
.	TRBV15	CATSPRSYEPLHF
.	TRBV7-2	CASSFSSEGVSNQPQHF
.	TRBV29-1	CSIATGVGETQYF
once	TRBV2	CASRLTGELFF
few	TRBV6-4	CASSDRGTGANVLTF
.	TRBV27	CASSFQQGALAYEQYF
.	TRBV6-1	CASPELRTDTQYF
.	TRBV13	CASSPLAGLKSEQFF
.	TRBV21-1	CASSKVSPEQLFF
.	TRBV5-1	CASSGGVLSYEQYF
few	TRBV5-1	CASSARQGGTHTQYF
.	TRBV5-4	CASSLLAGTDTQYF
.	TRBV14	CASSQDPPYRAFF
few	TRBV9	CASSAGVLGANVLTF
once	TRBV28	CASSLIVAGGPTDTQYF
.	TRBV30	CAWSSERGMADTQYF
few	TRBV5-1	CASSSAGQGYTEAFF
.	TRBV5-1	CASSSSTGIAPGTDTQYF
.	TRBV19	CASRGVGPEQYF
.	TRBV29-1	CSGYRGNTEAFF
.	TRBV5-1	CASSSTTANYGYTF